This T cell receptor beta chain was documented in a study of OX40 agonist ivuxolimab in advanced cancers. Background on the study: People in dose escalation had one of these cancers: hepatocellular carcinoma, melanoma, renal cell or head and neck cancer. Allowance was made for prior anti-PD-1, anti-PD-L1 or anti-CTLA-4 therapy, and approximately 40% had some. Broader study findings: Compared with others, partial responders at 0.1-3.0 mg/kg displayed clonal expansion among the lowest. Both CD4+ and CD8+ T cell populations in blood had undergone clonal expansion by week 6 at 0.1 to 3.0 mg/kg.

This clone has more than one count but fewer than ten. Its target is unknown. J gave up 7 bases and V 5 bases, and 6 bases lay outside the gene matches. The CDR3 is made up of 16 amino acids. The germline gives CDR1 SEHNR, CDR2 FQNEAQ (reference sequence). Data came from immunoSEQ multiplex PCR; TCRdb stores just in-frame clones and leaves some out. The data contain about 61,000 clones, 65% to 90% of them singletons. This clonotype was sampled from an adult with an advanced solid tumor such as melanoma, head and neck, liver or kidney cancer. Sample: CD4+ or CD8+ T cells sorted from blood, taken in a trial of the OX40 agonist ivuxolimab. The J gene is TRBJ2-1, the V gene TRBV7-9; TRBD2 aligns across 15 bases. As DNA, the CDR3 is TGTGCCAGCAGCCCAGGCGGACTAGCGGGGGGGAATGAGCAGTTCTTC. Its protein product is CASSPGGLAGGNEQFF.